This is a list of T cell receptor beta chains from one sample in a study of blood T cell repertoires in COVID-19. Assay: immunoSEQ multiplex PCR; the TCRdb copy retains only in-frame clones and omits some. The sample consists of about 390,000 clones, 80% to 90% of them appearing once. The sample taken for sequencing was PBMCs or T cells enriched from blood (not recorded which). These receptors were collected from a woman between 45 and 65 years old who had recovered from COVID-19. CDR3s include the opening cysteine and the closing phenylalanine or tryptophan. Fields, in order: V gene, clone size, D gene, J gene, CDR3 DNA, CDR3 protein. D genes are given only for firm matches. Clone size appears in some rows only: once, few, many, or a class for an expanded clone.

V gene: TRBV6-6
clone size: .
D gene: TRBD1
J gene: TRBJ1-1
CDR3 DNA: TGTGCCAGCAGCCGACCTGGACAGGGGGCCCTAGGCACTGAAGCTTTCTTT
CDR3 protein: CASSRPGQGALGTEAFF

V gene: TRBV29-1
clone size: .
D gene: .
J gene: TRBJ1-2
CDR3 DNA: TGCAGCGTCGAGACTACAGTGAGCCGCTATGGCTACACCTTC
CDR3 protein: CSVETTVSRYGYTF

V gene: TRBV13
clone size: .
D gene: TRBD1
J gene: TRBJ1-1
CDR3 DNA: TGTGCCAGCAGCCCACTTGCAGGGGGGCATCACACTGAAGCTTTCTTT
CDR3 protein: CASSPLAGGHHTEAFF

V gene: TRBV18
clone size: .
D gene: .
J gene: TRBJ2-7
CDR3 DNA: TGTGCCAGCTCACCACCTATACGGTCCTACGAGCAGTACTTC
CDR3 protein: CASSPPIRSYEQYF

V gene: TRBV5-1
clone size: once
D gene: TRBD1
J gene: TRBJ2-7
CDR3 DNA: TGCGCCAGCAGCCAAACCCTCGGGACAGAAGAGCAGTACTTC
CDR3 protein: CASSQTLGTEEQYF

V gene: TRBV6-2/TRBV6-3
clone size: .
D gene: .
J gene: TRBJ2-3
CDR3 DNA: TGTGCCAGCAGTTATAGGGACTCTCGCACAGATACGCAGTATTTT
CDR3 protein: CASSYRDSRTDTQYF

V gene: TRBV25-1
clone size: .
D gene: .
J gene: TRBJ1-6
CDR3 DNA: TGTGCCAGCAGTTTTTTTTCCCCCCCGTATTTTGGAGAATCACCCCTCCACTTT
CDR3 protein: CASSFFSPPYFGESPLHF

V gene: TRBV2
clone size: once
D gene: .
J gene: TRBJ1-6
CDR3 DNA: TGTGCCAGCAGTACAGGAGTCGCCTCCTATAATTCACCCCTCCACTTT
CDR3 protein: CASSTGVASYNSPLHF

V gene: TRBV19
clone size: few
D gene: .
J gene: TRBJ1-2
CDR3 DNA: TGTGCCAGTAGTGGACCGGACACATTAAACTATGGCTACACCTTC
CDR3 protein: CASSGPDTLNYGYTF

V gene: TRBV7-9
clone size: few
D gene: .
J gene: TRBJ1-4
CDR3 DNA: TGTGCCAGCAGCTTAGTGGGAGGGTTAAATGAAAAACTGTTTTTT
CDR3 protein: CASSLVGGLNEKLFF

V gene: TRBV7-9
clone size: .
D gene: TRBD1
J gene: TRBJ2-5
CDR3 DNA: TGTGCCAGCAGCTACGGACAGGGTGCAGAGACCCAGTACTTC
CDR3 protein: CASSYGQGAETQYF